This T cell receptor beta chain was observed in a study of CD8 T cells in ankylosing spondylitis (dated by TCRdb to the late 2010s). Some background on the complete study: T cell receptor beta repertoires were profiled in healthy donors and ankylosing spondylitis patients so that disease-linked TCR variants could be found. The full study cohort was made up of about two dozen ankylosing spondylitis patients and roughly 98 healthy donors. Peripheral blood was sampled, and synovial fluid was additionally collected from ankylosing spondylitis patients.

The CDR3 runs 13 residues from the cysteine to the phenylalanine. CDR3 DNA is the only sequence kept; it has 39 bases, read in frame from the first base. The V and J ends are trimmed by 6 bases and 6 bases, leaving 15 bases between them. Based on the germline V gene, the CDR1 and CDR2 sequences are SQVTM and ANQGSEA. TCRdb shows the sequencer as Illumina HiSeq 2500. Quantitative 5'-RACE with molecular barcodes was used to prepare TCR beta libraries. Concerning the study's data processing: A new computational method, built on a probabilistic model of VDJ rearrangement, was used to identify disease-linked TCR variants. The public sequencing data were trimmed at Q25 with fastp and processed into clonotypes with MiXCR by TCRdb, which kept only in-frame beta chains. Each entry merges the rows of one CDR3 protein and shows their most common DNA and genes. For this entry, the V and J calls and clone size follow TCRdb and not the study's own pipeline. The sample table holds some 200,000 distinct CDR3 sequences, of which roughly 12% were seen once. Of the sample, approximately 15% is held by the ten largest clones.

This clonotype has ten or more counts. Its cognate antigen has yet to be identified. No qualities accompany the bases; no much larger clone lies one base away. The investigation overall reported the following: Some TCR beta motif variants had previously been reported in synovial fluid and blood of reactive arthritis patients, which suggested common disease-initiation mechanisms. Blood from ankylosing spondylitis patients appeared to be characterized by a TCR beta motif made up of eight highly homologous amino acid variants. The disease-linked clones were reported as significantly enriched in matched synovial fluid samples from ankylosing spondylitis patients. The disease-linked clones showed a CD8+ phenotype and occurred at relatively low frequencies in peripheral blood.

Sequenced input: blood, either unsorted or a sorted T cell fraction (not recorded which). In this chain, TRBV29-1 is recombined with TRBJ2-1; 5 matching bases give a weak D call of TRBD2. This sequence was found in a male donor with ankylosing spondylitis or in good health (not recorded which). Here the CDR3 is given as CSVCRTAINEQFF. The nucleotides read TGCAGCGTCTGCCGGACTGCCATCAATGAGCAGTTCTTC.